This TCR beta chain was sequenced in a study of siplizumab effects on memory and regulatory T cells. Regarding the study as a whole: A minor fraction of alloreactive clones, and no more, mapped to unstimulated subsets. Naive T cells were seen as more diverse than memory cells and as major alloresponse contributors.

The CDR3 totals 15 residues. The junction had 4 bases not matched to a gene; V was cut back by 5 bases and J by 6 bases. From germline, CDR1 is SGHTA and CDR2 FQGTGA. Libraries were prepared by immunoSEQ multiplex PCR; TCRdb keeps only in-frame clonotypes and omits some of them. The data contain 90,000 to 110,000 clones, about 91% of them singletons. Regarding this clone: Antigen: not known.

The sequence came from a human donor in good health. The source material was Tregs sorted from blood. The J gene is TRBJ2-1, the V gene TRBV7-3, with 13 bases fitting TRBD2. CDR3 nucleotide sequence: TGTGCCAGCAGCCTGGGACTAGCGGGGACCAATGAGCAGTTCTTC. Translated, it gives CASSLGLAGTNEQFF. Full variable domain (missing parts from reference TRBV7-3 and TRBJ2-1): GAGVSQTPSNKVTEKGKYVELRCDPISGHTALYWYRQSLGQGPEFLIYFQGTGAADDSGLPNDRFFAVRPEGSVSTLKIQRTERGDSAVYLCASSLGLAGTNEQFFGPGTRLTVL.